This entry describes one T cell receptor (beta chain). Its antigen is still unknown. Here immunoSEQ multiplex PCR was the method, and the copy in TCRdb shows in-frame clones only, minus some. The sample lists some 120,000 clones; around 94% were seen once. The data were obtained in a study of cytomegalovirus exposure and HLA in healthy donors. The CDR3 spans 13 residues. Trimming cost V 6 bases and J 0 bases, with 6 bases left between them. Germline V gene lookup returns CDR1 LNHNV and CDR2 YYDKDF (reference sequence). Findings of the study overall: Reportedly, cytomegalovirus status was diagnosed with high sensitivity and specificity.

Sequenced material: PBMCs. The source of this sequence is a woman aged 18-29 years in good health and CMV-seronegative. This rearrangement joins TRBV15 to TRBJ1-5; weak D call: TRBD1 (6 bases). The CDR3 sequence: CATRDSSNQPQHF. The DNA for the CDR3 is TGTGCCACCAGGGACAGTAGCAATCAGCCCCAGCATTTT.